This T cell receptor (beta chain) is from a study of spatial heterogeneity in lung cancer. Notes on the study in general: Counts of expanded alpha and beta TCRs within tumors tracked the tumor nonsynonymous mutation count.

This clonotype was recorded at least ten times. Its antigen remains unknown. TCRdb passed the 5' RACE reads through MiXCR, listing each CDR3 protein once. Here the sample spans some 23,000 distinct CDR3 sequences, approximately 9.5% being singletons. Time point specified: sample taken at primary tumor resection. CDR3 length: 14 residues. V was shortened by 6 bases and J by 2 bases, with 13 bases between the two germline ends. Germline CDR1 and CDR2: SNHLY and FYNNEI. The specimen comprised lung tumor tissue, sampled at surgery. This chain connects TRBV2 to TRBJ1-2, with D possibly TRBD1 on 5 matching bases. The sequence derives from a male donor with early-stage non-small cell lung cancer. The CDR3 DNA is TGTGCCAGCAGGAATCAGGGCGAAAACTATGGCTACACCTTC. This sequence encodes CASRNQGENYGYTF.